Below, 7 T cell receptor beta chains from the same sample are listed, as sequenced in a study of Ad26.COV2.S vaccination and SARS-CoV-2 variants. Treatment meaning: some 19 received Ad26.COV2.S at low or high dose, single or two shots; roughly 5 received placebo; per-sample allocation not given. Sampling was performed 63 days after the first vaccine or placebo injection. The method was immunoSEQ multiplex PCR; TCRdb's version includes in-frame clones alone and lacks a portion of them. Here the sample spans a few hundred thousand clones, about 93% being singletons. The material was peripheral blood, obtained in a trial of Ad26.COV2.S vaccine versus placebo. The receptors were sampled from a person aged 18-60 years who received the Ad26.COV2.S COVID-19 vaccine or a placebo.

V usage is TRBV4-2 and J usage is TRBJ1-2; D is unresolved. Trimming cost V 0 bases and J 3 bases, with 2 bases left between them. Germline V lookup: CDR1 LGHNA, CDR2 YNFKEQ. This CDR3 has 12 amino acids. This CDR3 is CASSQDHYGYTF. CDR3 bases: TGTGCCAGCAGCCAAGATCACTATGGCTACACCTTC.

Comment on this clone: This CDR3 is also generated by other DNA sequences in the sample. The chain couples TRBV7-9 to TRBJ2-7, with TRBD2 as a possible D gene (5 bases). This CDR3 comprises 14 residues. Germline V gives CDR1 SEHNR, CDR2 FQNEAQ (reference sequence). V dropped 8 bases and J dropped 0 bases, with 14 bases sitting between them. The CDR3: CASSLGASSYEQYF. DNA of the CDR3: TGTGCCAGCTCCCTGGGAGCGTCCTCCTACGAGCAGTACTTC.

The chain joins TRBV7-9 to TRBJ2-6; no clear D. Deletions cut 4 bases from V and 0 bases from J, with 10 bases between. The CDR3 is 16 amino acids. Germline V gives CDR1 SEHNR, CDR2 FQNEAQ (reference sequence). The CDR3 spells CASSSSMVSGANVLTF. DNA for the CDR3: TGTGCCAGCAGCTCTTCTATGGTCTCTGGGGCCAACGTCCTGACTTTC.

V gene TRBV12-5 combines with J gene TRBJ1-1, with a tentative D call TRBD1 (5 bases). Trimming removed 7 bases at V and 7 bases at J, with 19 bases between. Germline loops: CDR1 LGHNT, CDR2 FRNRAP. CDR3 length: 14 amino acids. The CDR3 protein is CASAPSGGWGEAFF. The CDR3 bases are TGTGCTAGTGCTCCCTCTGGGGGATGGGGTGAAGCTTTCTTT.

The rearrangement uses TRBV19 and TRBJ2-5; D is ambiguous. There are 15 residues in the CDR3. With 5 bases removed from V and 1 base from J, the gap between germline ends came to 14 bases. Germline V gene lookup returns CDR1 LNHDA and CDR2 SQIVND (reference sequence). CDR3 nucleotide sequence: TGTGCCAGTAGTTCATCCTTGGTCCCCCAAGAGACCCAGTACTTC. Translation gives CASSSSLVPQETQYF.

The rearrangement joins TRBV6-5 to TRBJ2-7, with 8 bases lining up with TRBD2. Germline CDR1 MNHEY, CDR2 SVGAGI. Trimming removed 0 bases from V and 12 bases from J; junction bases left unmatched: 4. The CDR3 is 12 amino acids. CDR3 residues: CASSYSGLDLYF. The CDR3 bases are TGTGCCAGCAGTTACTCGGGACTAGATCTGTACTTC.

This clone was seen just once. Other DNA sequences in the sample encode the same CDR3. The rearrangement uses TRBV4-3 and TRBJ2-6; D gene uncertain. Trimming left V 0 bases short and J 0 bases short, with 3 bases between. In germline, CDR1 is LGHNA, CDR2 YSLEER. The CDR3 has 15 amino acids. The CDR3 region is CASSQDSSGANVLTF. DNA for the CDR3: TGCGCCAGCAGCCAAGACAGCTCTGGGGCCAACGTCCTGACTTTC.